The present TCR beta chain was sequenced within a study of cytomegalovirus exposure and HLA in healthy donors. PCR was performed using 60 Vbeta and 13 Jbeta primers. Generated by immunoSEQ multiplex PCR, the TCRdb table keeps only in-frame clones and is missing some. Seen here are about 170,000 clones, over 70% observed once, and the top ten hold 5.5% to 7.5%. This clone has more than one count but fewer than ten. The germline V gene has CDR1 MDHEN and CDR2 SYDVKM. The CDR3 sequence is 14 residues long. V was shortened by 5 bases and J by 2 bases, with 12 bases between the two germline ends. This sequence joins TRBV28 and TRBJ1-2; D is undetermined. The sequenced sample was PBMCs. This receptor was identified in a man aged 25-45 years in good health and CMV-seropositive. The CDR3 loop is CASSTSFTNYGYTF. The CDR3 nucleotides are TGTGCCAGCAGTACCAGTTTCACCAACTATGGCTACACCTTC.